Given below is one T cell receptor (beta chain) in context. The antigen is undetermined. The entry originates in a study of chemoradiotherapy in HPV16-positive cancers. Study in general: Candidate HPV-specific clones and shared TCR motifs came from a couple of HPV16-positive patients.

The CDR3 sequence is 16 residues long. Germline V gene sequence: CDR1 MNHNS, CDR2 SASEGT. The V end was cut by 1 base, the J end by 1 base, with 11 bases between. Overall study findings and caveats: For HPV16-positive patients, expanding HPV-responsive T cells associated with longer recurrence-free survival. Only a couple of HPV16-positive patients supplied the functional HPV-specificity definition. During treatment, candidate HPV-specific clones and E7-related motifs expanded in tumor.

Sequenced by immunoSEQ multiplex PCR; TCRdb stores in-frame clones only, minus some. The sample carries roughly 70,000 clones, almost 90% recorded once. Sequenced here: blood, sampled from a patient who underwent chemoradiotherapy. This chain connects TRBV6-1 to TRBJ2-4, with D uncertain. This sequence originates from a human donor with HPV-associated anogenital cancer. CDR3 loop: CASSEGAVLAKNIQYF. As DNA, the CDR3 is TGTGCCAGCAGTGAAGGGGCGGTCCTCGCCAAAAACATTCAGTACTTC.